This T cell receptor beta chain was observed in a study of Ad26.COV2.S vaccination and SARS-CoV-2 variants (dated by TCRdb to the early 2020s). A note on the overall study: The specificity and breadth of SARS-CoV-2-reactive T cell receptors after Ad26.COV2.S vaccination were assessed by TCRbeta repertoire sequencing. A total of 32 samples were included in the TCR-sequenced set, comprising around 19 Ad26.COV2.S vaccine recipients, 5 placebo recipients and 8 SARS-CoV-2 convalescent individuals. Study-wide conclusions, independent of this receptor: Vaccine and placebo recipients had comparable non-spike TCR breadth, which fits with the vaccine containing only spike. The authors noted that the TCR breadth and depth analyses may have underestimated total T cell responses. After vaccination, spike-specific CD8+ and CD4+ T cell responses were reported to show substantial breadth. Ad26.COV2.S recipients had higher spike-specific TCR breadth than placebo recipients (P = 0.0014).

The immunoSEQ Assay was the method used to sequence TCRbeta CDR3 regions. After extraction, genomic DNA underwent amplification by bias-controlled multiplex PCR, followed by high-throughput sequencing. Turning to the authors' computational methods: To quantify the absolute abundance of each unique TCRbeta CDR3 region, sequences were collapsed and filtered. Usable DNA was measured by amplifying reference genes present in all nucleated cells, and TCRbeta template counts were normalized to that usable DNA to estimate T cell fraction. Repertoire TCRs were annotated as SARS-CoV-2-specific by exact matching of V gene, CDR3 amino acid sequence and J gene to a known reactive TCR set. The reference SARS-CoV-2 TCR set was obtained from MIRA and was filtered for enrichment in COVID-19-positive ImmuneCODE repertoires, whereby public or cross-reactive TCRs were removed. Using the MIRA antigens, annotated TCRs were further analysed by specific ORF or by position within an ORF. Depth was the summed frequency of annotated unique rearrangements, while breadth was defined as annotated unique rearrangements over total unique productive rearrangements. Group comparisons of TCR breadth used two-sided Wilcoxon rank-sum tests. TCRdb obtained this table from immuneACCESS and retained in-frame rearrangements with V and J assigned. These tables miss some clones; where compared with another copy, unresolved V genes account for less than half of the shortfall, and the remainder is unexplained. That table gives V, J and clone size, and the DNA gave D and trimming. In all, the sample holds 300,000 to 400,000 clones, and 90% to 95% of those were seen once. The top ten clonotypes cover 3% to 4% of the sample.

The germline ends are 7 bases apart after V is trimmed by 5 bases and J by 0 bases. The CDR3 holds 13 amino acids from the cysteine to the phenylalanine. Of the read, only the CDR3 DNA is kept; its 39 bases are in frame from base 1. The germline V gene sets CDR1 to SGHTA and CDR2 to FQGNSA. Remarks on this clone: Its target antigen remains unknown. Base quality data are lacking; no much larger clone is found one base away.

The time point label of this sample denotes: individuals recovered from natural SARS-CoV-2 infection. This clonotype was obtained from a human donor who had recovered from COVID-19. The chain couples TRBV7-2 to TRBJ1-1; the D gene assignment is ambiguous. This material consisted of peripheral blood, taken after recovery from COVID-19. CDR3 loop: CASSPYLNTEAFF. The sequence in DNA is TGTGCCAGCAGCCCCTATCTGAACACTGAAGCTTTCTTT. Reference TRBV7-2 and TRBJ1-1 proteins supply the regions before and after the CDR3; the full variable domain is: GAGVSQSPSNKVTEKGKDVELRCDPISGHTALYWYRQSLGQGLEFLIYFQGNSAPDKSGLPSDRFSAERTGGSVSTLTIQRTQQEDSAVYLCASSPYLNTEAFFGQGTRLTVV.